The T cell receptor (beta chain) described here comes from a study of beta chain features in type 1 diabetes. At the level of the study: Age, gender and cell yields were similar between patients and healthy donors. Sorted cells from all samples, numbering 100 million to 120 million, were examined. Study-level findings and limits: Researchers report that Type 1 diabetes patients had moderately but significantly shorter TCRB CDR3s across all four CD4+ subsets. Cells expressing TCR highly could be over-represented by cDNA sequencing.

The whole isolated RNA underwent reverse transcription, so sequencing captured expressed TCRB transcripts. Assay: immunoSEQ multiplex PCR; the TCRdb copy retains only in-frame clones and omits some. The profile covers over 650,000 clones, with roughly an eighth appearing a single time and approximately 0.043% taken by the ten largest. The ends were cut back, 1 base at V and 1 base at J, with 7 bases in the middle. The CDR3 spans 14 residues. Looked up from germline, CDR1 is SEHNR and CDR2 is FQNEAQ (reference sequence). For this clone: Its antigen remains unknown.

The chain combines TRBV7-9 with TRBJ1-1, with D tentatively TRBD1 (5 bases). The sequenced sample was naive CD4+ T cells from blood. This TCR was sampled from a man younger than 30 with type 1 diabetes. CDR3 DNA sequence: TGTGCCAGCAGCTTAGTTACAGGGAACACTGAAGCTTTCTTT. It is translated as CASSLVTGNTEAFF.